One and the same sample provided the 22 T cell receptor beta chains below, sequenced in a study of blood T cell repertoires in COVID-19. TCRdb keeps only in-frame clones here, not all; method: immunoSEQ multiplex PCR. The table shows over 150,000 clones, with about 81% occurring only once. Sequenced: PBMCs or T cells enriched from blood (not recorded which). These receptors were taken from a man aged 45-65 years who had recovered from COVID-19.

The chain joins TRBV5-5 to TRBJ2-7; 7 bases agree with TRBD1. V gave up 5 bases and J gave up 0 bases; unmatched junction bases: 5. Germline CDR1 and CDR2: SGHKS and YYEKEE (reference sequence). The CDR3 runs 14 residues. The CDR3 protein is CASRARDSSYEQYF. CDR3 in DNA: TGTGCCAGCAGGGCCCGGGACAGCTCCTACGAGCAGTACTTC.

V gene TRBV25-1 combines with J gene TRBJ2-1; 15 nucleotides agree with TRBD2. Trimming removed 5 bases from V and 4 bases from J; junction bases left unmatched: 3. The CDR3 has 16 residues. CDR1 and CDR2 (germline): MGHDK, SYGVNS. Here the CDR3 reads CASSPGTSGGYNEQFF. CDR3 nucleotides: TGTGCCAGCAGTCCGGGGACTAGCGGGGGGTACAATGAGCAGTTCTTC. Full variable domain (outside the CDR3, taken from reference TRBV25-1 and TRBJ2-1): EADIYQTPRYLVIGTGKKITLECSQTMGHDKMYWYQQDPGMELHLIHYSYGVNSTEKGDLSSESTVSRIRTEHFPLTLESARPSHTSQYLCASSPGTSGGYNEQFFGPGTRLTVL.

This rearrangement joins TRBV11-2 to TRBJ2-5; 10 positions agree with TRBD2. Germline CDR1 reads SGHAT; CDR2 reads FQNNGV. CDR3 length: 13 residues. The J segment lost 5 bases and the V segment lost 6 bases, leaving 3 bases of the junction unmatched. The CDR3 DNA reads TGTGCCAGCAGAGCGGGGGGGAGGGAGACCCAGTACTTC. Translation gives CASRAGGRETQYF.

This chain connects TRBV6-5 to TRBJ1-6; weak D call: TRBD1 (5 bases). The ends were cut back, 8 bases at V and 4 bases at J, with 15 bases in the middle. The CDR3 loop spans 15 amino acids. CDR1 and CDR2 from the germline V gene are MNHEY and SVGAGI. This CDR3 reads CASATAGTYNSPLHF. DNA of the CDR3: TGTGCCAGCGCAACCGCCGGGACTTATAATTCACCCCTCCACTTT.

The chain recombines TRBV9 with TRBJ2-2, with 9 bases matching TRBD2. There are 16 residues in the CDR3. V shed 5 bases, J shed 1 base, and the junction held 6 bases outside the gene matches. Germline CDR1 SGDLS, CDR2 YYNGEE. CDR3 DNA: TGTGCCAGCAGTGGCGGGGGGGCCAGGAACACCGGGGAGCTGTTTTTT. Its translation is CASSGGGARNTGELFF.

V usage is TRBV7-3 and J usage is TRBJ2-5; 14 nucleotides match TRBD2. This CDR3 spans 16 amino acids. Germline CDR1 reads SGHTA; CDR2 reads FQGTGA. With V trimmed by 5 bases and J by 7 bases, 9 bases remained unmatched. The CDR3 protein is CASSPQTSGGAGTQYF. CDR3 bases: TGTGCCAGCAGCCCCCAGACTAGCGGGGGGGCTGGGACCCAGTACTTC.

The chain links TRBV11-3 to TRBJ2-1; D not resolved. Between the trimmed V and J ends, which lost 2 bases and 8 bases, there was a span of 10 bases. The CDR3 extends over 13 amino acids. From germline, CDR1 is SGHNT and CDR2 YENEEA. CDR3 protein: CASSLSVAYEQFF. The CDR3 DNA reads TGTGCCAGCAGCTTATCGGTAGCCTATGAGCAGTTCTTC.

This clone is medium-sized in the sample. This chain links TRBV27 with TRBJ2-7; a possible D gene is TRBD2 (5 bases). The CDR3 loop spans 12 amino acids. Germline values: CDR1 MNHEY, CDR2 SMNVEV (reference sequence). Trimming cost V 4 bases and J 6 bases, with 10 bases left between them. CDR3 residues: CASSSGVSEQYF. The CDR3 bases are TGTGCCAGCAGTTCCGGGGTGAGCGAGCAGTACTTC.

The V call is TRBV19, the J call TRBJ1-4; tentative D call: TRBD1 (6 bases). Germline V CDR1 and CDR2: LNHDA, SQIVND (reference sequence). There are 16 residues in the CDR3. The V and J ends lost 3 bases and 11 bases respectively, with 22 bases between them. The CDR3 nucleotides are TGTGCCAGTAGTATGAGACAGGCAACAATGAATGGGAAACTGTTTTTT. Residues: CASSMRQATMNGKLFF.

The chain couples TRBV3-1 (or the pseudogene TRBV3-2) to TRBJ1-3; 11 nucleotides match TRBD1. From germline, CDR1 is LGHDT and CDR2 YNNKEL (reference sequence). J lost 4 bases, V lost 4 bases, and 6 bases had no gene match. The CDR3 length is 16 residues. The CDR3, as DNA: TGTGCCAGCAGCCGTGGGACAGGGGGTTCGGGAAACACCATATATTTT. Its protein product is CASSRGTGGSGNTIYF.

V is TRBV11-3 and J is TRBJ1-5, with D perhaps matching TRBD1 (5 bases). Germline V gene sequence: CDR1 SGHNT, CDR2 YENEEA. V was trimmed by 4 bases and J by 0 bases, leaving 10 bases between them. The CDR3 spans 15 residues. The CDR3 nucleotides are TGTGCCAGCAGCTCCCTGGGGGGTAGCAATCAGCCCCAGCATTTT. Its protein product is CASSSLGGSNQPQHF.

Concerning this clone itself: Mismatch with germline at one junction end may stem from a read error. The rearrangement joins TRBV2 to TRBJ1-5, with TRBD1 as a possible D gene (6 bases). The CDR3 is made up of 15 amino acids. Germline loops: CDR1 SNHLY, CDR2 FYNNEI. CDR3 DNA sequence: TGTGCCAGCAGAGAAGGACAGTTTAGCAATCAGCCCCAGCATTTT. It yields the protein CASREGQFSNQPQHF. Filled out from reference TRBV2 and TRBJ1-5, the complete variable domain reads EPEVTQTPSHQVTQMGQEVILRCVPISNHLYFYWYRQILGQKVEFLVSFYNNEISEKSEIFDDQFSVERPDGSNFTLKIRSTKLEDSAMYFCASREGQFSNQPQHFGDGTRLSIL.

This clone was recorded only once. The rearrangement links TRBV11-3 to TRBJ2-5; D is unresolved. With 0 bases removed from V and 2 bases from J, the gap between germline ends came to 7 bases. The CDR3 consists of 14 residues. The germline CDR1 and CDR2 sequences are SGHNT and YENEEA. CDR3 nucleotides: TGTGCCAGCAGCTTAGAAAACTTTCAAGAGACCCAGTACTTC. Encoded protein: CASSLENFQETQYF.

The rearrangement links TRBV7-8 to TRBJ1-6, with D perhaps TRBD1 (5 bases). The CDR3 runs 15 residues. Trimming left V 5 bases short and J 8 bases short, with 16 bases between. Per germline, CDR1 SGHVS and CDR2 FQNEAQ. CDR3 coding DNA: TGTGCCAGCAGCCCATGGACAATCTCTGATTCACCCCTCCACTTT. Protein sequence: CASSPWTISDSPLHF.

This clone was recorded a few times. The V gene is TRBV19, the J gene TRBJ1-1, with D perhaps TRBD1 (5 bases). CDR1 LNHDA and CDR2 SQIVND come from the germline V gene (reference sequence). CDR3 length: 13 residues. The V and J ends lost 7 bases and 0 bases respectively, with 9 bases between them. CDR3 in amino acids: CASIQGMNTEAFF. CDR3 coding DNA: TGTGCCAGTATTCAGGGCATGAACACTGAAGCTTTCTTT.

This clone occurred a few times. The chain has TRBV9 and TRBJ1-1; no definite D call. CDR1 and CDR2 (germline): SGDLS, YYNGEE. The CDR3 runs to 15 residues. Trimming cost V 4 bases and J 3 bases, with 16 bases left between them. This chain's CDR3 is CASSPRAGEDTEAFF. The CDR3, as DNA: TGTGCCAGCAGCCCTCGTGCCGGGGAGGACACTGAAGCTTTCTTT.

The chain links TRBV5-1 to TRBJ2-7; TRBD1 matches at 9 bases. V was clipped by 4 bases and J by 0 bases; unmatched bases: 8. This CDR3 contains 16 residues. Germline lookup yields CDR1 SGHRS and CDR2 YFSETQ. The CDR3, as DNA: TGCGCCAGCAGCCTGGGGACAGGGATATACTCCTACGAGCAGTACTTC. Translation: CASSLGTGIYSYEQYF.

The rearrangement links TRBV18 to TRBJ1-2; 9 bases match TRBD1. Germline-derived CDR1 and CDR2 are KGHSH and LQKENI. V was pared by 2 bases and J by 6 bases, with 4 bases of the junction left unmatched. This CDR3 comprises 14 residues. The CDR3 DNA follows: TGTGCCAGCTCACCAAGGACAGGGGAGCATGGCTACACCTTC. Its protein is CASSPRTGEHGYTF.

This clone appeared once. The chain links TRBV11-3 to TRBJ2-5; D might be TRBD1 (6 bases). V lost 2 bases to trimming and J lost 2 bases, with 9 bases between them. Germline V gene lookup returns CDR1 SGHNT and CDR2 YENEEA. The CDR3 runs 14 residues. The CDR3 loop reads CASSLTTGQETQYF. For the CDR3, the DNA is TGTGCCAGCAGCTTAACGACAGGACAAGAGACCCAGTACTTC.

This chain connects TRBV5-6 to TRBJ1-5; D is ambiguous. This CDR3 comprises 16 residues. V lost 4 bases to trimming and J lost 6 bases, with 20 bases between them. Per the germline V gene, CDR1 is SGHDT and CDR2 is YYEEEE. The CDR3 nucleotides are TGTGCCAGCAGCACCTGGAGCTCCCATCGGGGTCAGCCCCAGCATTTT. Amino acid sequence: CASSTWSSHRGQPQHF.

This chain connects TRBV18 to TRBJ1-1, with TRBD1 as a possible D gene (6 bases). Deletions cut 5 bases from V and 5 bases from J, with 12 bases between. The CDR3 is 13 residues long. Per the germline V gene, CDR1 is KGHSH and CDR2 is LQKENI. CDR3: CASSKGGTTEAFF. CDR3 bases: TGTGCCAGCTCAAAAGGGGGAACGACTGAAGCTTTCTTT.

The CDR3 loop reads CATAGGITDTQYF. CDR3 coding DNA: TGTGCCACGGCAGGGGGTATCACAGATACGCAGTATTTT. V is TRBV15 and J is TRBJ2-3; TRBD1 aligns across 7 bases. Germline assignment: CDR1 LNHNV and CDR2 YYDKDF (reference sequence). Unmatched junction bases numbered 5, after V lost 9 bases and J lost 2 bases. The CDR3 covers 13 residues.